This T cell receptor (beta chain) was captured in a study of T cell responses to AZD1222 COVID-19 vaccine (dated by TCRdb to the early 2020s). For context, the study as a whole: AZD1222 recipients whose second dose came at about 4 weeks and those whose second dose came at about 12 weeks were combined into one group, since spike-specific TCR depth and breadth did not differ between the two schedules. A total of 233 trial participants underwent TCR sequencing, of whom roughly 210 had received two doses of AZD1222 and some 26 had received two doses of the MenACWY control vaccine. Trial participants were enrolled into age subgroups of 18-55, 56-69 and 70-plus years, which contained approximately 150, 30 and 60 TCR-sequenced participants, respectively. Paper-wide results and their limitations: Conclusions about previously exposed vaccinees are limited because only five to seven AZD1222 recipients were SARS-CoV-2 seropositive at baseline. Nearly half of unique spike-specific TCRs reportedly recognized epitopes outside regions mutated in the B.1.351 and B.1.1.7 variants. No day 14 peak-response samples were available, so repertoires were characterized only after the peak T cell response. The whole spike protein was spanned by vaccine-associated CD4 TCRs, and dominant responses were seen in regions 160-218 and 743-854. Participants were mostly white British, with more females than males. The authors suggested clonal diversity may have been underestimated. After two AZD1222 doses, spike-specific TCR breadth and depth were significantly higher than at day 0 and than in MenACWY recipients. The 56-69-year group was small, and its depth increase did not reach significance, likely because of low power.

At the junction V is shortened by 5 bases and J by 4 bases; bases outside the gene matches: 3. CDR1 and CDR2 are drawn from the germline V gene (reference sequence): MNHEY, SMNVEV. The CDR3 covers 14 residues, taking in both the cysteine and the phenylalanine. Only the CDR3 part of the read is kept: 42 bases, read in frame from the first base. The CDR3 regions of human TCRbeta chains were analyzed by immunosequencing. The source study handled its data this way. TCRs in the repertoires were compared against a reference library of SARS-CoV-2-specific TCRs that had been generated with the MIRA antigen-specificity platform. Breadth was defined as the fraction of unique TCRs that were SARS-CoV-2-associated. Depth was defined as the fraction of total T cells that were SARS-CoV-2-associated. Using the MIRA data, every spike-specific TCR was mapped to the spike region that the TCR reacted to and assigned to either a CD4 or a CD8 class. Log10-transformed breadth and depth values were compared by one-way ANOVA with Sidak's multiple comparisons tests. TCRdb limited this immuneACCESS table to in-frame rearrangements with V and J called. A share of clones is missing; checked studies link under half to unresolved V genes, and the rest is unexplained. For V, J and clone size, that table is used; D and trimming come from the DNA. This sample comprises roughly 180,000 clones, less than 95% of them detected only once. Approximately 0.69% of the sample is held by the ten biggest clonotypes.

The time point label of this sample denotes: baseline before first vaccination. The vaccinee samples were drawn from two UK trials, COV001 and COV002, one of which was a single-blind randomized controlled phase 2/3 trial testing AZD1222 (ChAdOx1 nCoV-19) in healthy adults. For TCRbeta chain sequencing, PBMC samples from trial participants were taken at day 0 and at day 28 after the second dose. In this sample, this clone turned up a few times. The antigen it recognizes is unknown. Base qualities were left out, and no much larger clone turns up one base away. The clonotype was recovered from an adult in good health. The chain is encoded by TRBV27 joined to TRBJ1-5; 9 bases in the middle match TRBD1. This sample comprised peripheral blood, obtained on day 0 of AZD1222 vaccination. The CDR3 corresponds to CASSLDRGNQPQHF. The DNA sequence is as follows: TGTGCCAGCAGTCTGGACAGGGGTAATCAGCCCCAGCATTTT.